This TCR beta chain was retrieved from a study of CD8+CD57+ T cells in acquired aplastic anemia. Genomic DNA acted as the template from which TCR beta VDJ combination and CDR3 sequence profiling were carried out. TCRdb used MiXCR to reprocess the reads, holding one entry per CDR3 protein. The table records 270,000 or so distinct CDR3 sequences, around 82% of them present only once. The CDR3 extends over 17 amino acids. The V gene's germline CDR1 is SGHTA and CDR2 FQGTGA. Trimming cost V 3 bases and J 1 base, with 17 bases left between them. Only patients with CD8+CD57+ cell expansion on flow cytometry were chosen for sequencing.

This chain connects TRBV7-3 to TRBJ2-3; tentatively, D is TRBD1 or TRBD2 (6 bases each). The material sequenced was sorted CD4+, CD8+, or CD8+CD57+ T cells (not recorded which) from PBMCs. The source of this sequence is a human donor with aplastic anemia. The CDR3 nucleotides are TGTGCCAGCAGCTTGTCCCCGCCTAGGGGGGGCACAGATACGCAGTATTTT. It specifies CASSLSPPRGGTDTQYF.